This TCR beta chain is drawn from a study of T cells after posttransplantation cyclophosphamide. Trimming took 0 bases from V and 0 from J, leaving 8 bases between them. Germline V lookup: CDR1 LNHDA, CDR2 SQIVND (reference sequence). CDR3 length: 16 amino acids. Only in-frame clones appear in the TCRdb table, and some are missing; sequencing was by immunoSEQ multiplex PCR. The sample contains around 2,800 clones, 85% of which appear only once. The chain has TRBV19 and TRBJ1-4, with D uncertain. The sequence was collected from a woman between 45 and 65 years old in good health and a related stem cell transplant donor. Input material: CD8+ T cells sorted from PBMCs. CDR3 region: CASSIETRSTNEKLFF. CDR3 DNA: TGTGCCAGTAGTATAGAGACAAGATCAACTAATGAAAAACTGTTTTTT.